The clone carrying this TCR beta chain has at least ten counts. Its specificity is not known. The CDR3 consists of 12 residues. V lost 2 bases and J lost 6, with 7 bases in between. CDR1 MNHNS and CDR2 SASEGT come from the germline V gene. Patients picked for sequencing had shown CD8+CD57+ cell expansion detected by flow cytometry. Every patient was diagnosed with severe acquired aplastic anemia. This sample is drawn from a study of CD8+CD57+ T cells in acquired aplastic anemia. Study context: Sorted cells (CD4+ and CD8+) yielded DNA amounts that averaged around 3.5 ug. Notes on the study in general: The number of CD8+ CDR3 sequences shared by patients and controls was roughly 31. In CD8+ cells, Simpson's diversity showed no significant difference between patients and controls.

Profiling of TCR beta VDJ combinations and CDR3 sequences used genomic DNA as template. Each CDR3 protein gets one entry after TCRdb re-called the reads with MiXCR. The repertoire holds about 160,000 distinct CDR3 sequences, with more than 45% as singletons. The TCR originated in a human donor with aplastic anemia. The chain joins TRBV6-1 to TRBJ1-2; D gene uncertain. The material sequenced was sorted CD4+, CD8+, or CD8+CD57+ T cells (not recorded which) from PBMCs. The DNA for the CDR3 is TGTGCCAGCAGTGAAAGCGGAGATGGCTACACCTTC. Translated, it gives CASSESGDGYTF.